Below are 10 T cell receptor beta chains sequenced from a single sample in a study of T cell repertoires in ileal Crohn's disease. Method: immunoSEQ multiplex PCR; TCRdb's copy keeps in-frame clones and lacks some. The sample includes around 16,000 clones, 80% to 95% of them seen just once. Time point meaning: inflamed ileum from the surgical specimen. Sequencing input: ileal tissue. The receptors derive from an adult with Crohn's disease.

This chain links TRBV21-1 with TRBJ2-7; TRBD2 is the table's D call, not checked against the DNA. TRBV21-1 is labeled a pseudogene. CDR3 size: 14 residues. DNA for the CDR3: TGTGCCAGCAGCATTAGCGGGGGAGGGTGGGAGCAGTACTTC. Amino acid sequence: CASSISGGGWEQYF.

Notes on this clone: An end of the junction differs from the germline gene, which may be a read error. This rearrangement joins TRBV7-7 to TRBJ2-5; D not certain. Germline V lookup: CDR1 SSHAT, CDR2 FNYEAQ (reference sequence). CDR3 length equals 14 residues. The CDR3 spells CASSLGWDRETQYF. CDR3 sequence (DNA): TGTGCTAGCAGCTTAGGCTGGGATAGAGAGACCCAGTACTTC.

The CDR3 coding sequence is TGTGCCAGCAGCCAAGACAGAAGTTTCAGGACAGATACGCAGTATTTT. It is translated as CASSQDRSFRTDTQYF. V is TRBV14 and J is TRBJ2-3, with D uncertain. The germline V gene has CDR1 SGHDN and CDR2 FVKESK. There are 16 residues in the CDR3. Trimming left V 0 bases short and J 3 bases short, with 13 bases between.

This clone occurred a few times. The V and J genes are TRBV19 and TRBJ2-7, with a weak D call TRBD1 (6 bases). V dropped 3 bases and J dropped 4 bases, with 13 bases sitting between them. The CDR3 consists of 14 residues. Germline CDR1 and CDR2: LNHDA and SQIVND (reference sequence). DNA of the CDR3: TGTGCCAGTAGTATGAAGGGACATAGTTACGAGCAGTACTTC. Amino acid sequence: CASSMKGHSYEQYF.

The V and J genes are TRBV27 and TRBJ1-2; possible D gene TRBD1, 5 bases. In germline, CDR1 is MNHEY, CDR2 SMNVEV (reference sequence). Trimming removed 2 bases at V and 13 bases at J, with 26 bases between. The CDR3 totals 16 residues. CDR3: CASSLGTGRWGSPPTF. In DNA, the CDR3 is TGTGCCAGCAGTTTAGGGACCGGGCGTTGGGGGAGCCCGCCCACCTTC.

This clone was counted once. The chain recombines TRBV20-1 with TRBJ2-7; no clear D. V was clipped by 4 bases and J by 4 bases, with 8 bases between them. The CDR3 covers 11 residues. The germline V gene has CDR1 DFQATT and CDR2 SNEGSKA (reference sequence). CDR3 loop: CSATYKYEQYF. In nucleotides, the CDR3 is TGCAGTGCTACCTATAAGTACGAGCAGTACTTC.

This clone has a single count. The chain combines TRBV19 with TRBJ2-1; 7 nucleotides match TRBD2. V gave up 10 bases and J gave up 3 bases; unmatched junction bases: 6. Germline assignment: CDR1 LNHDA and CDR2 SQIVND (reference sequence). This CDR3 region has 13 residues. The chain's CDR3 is CATLGGDYNEQFF. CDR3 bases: TGTGCCACCCTGGGGGGGGACTACAATGAGCAGTTCTTC.

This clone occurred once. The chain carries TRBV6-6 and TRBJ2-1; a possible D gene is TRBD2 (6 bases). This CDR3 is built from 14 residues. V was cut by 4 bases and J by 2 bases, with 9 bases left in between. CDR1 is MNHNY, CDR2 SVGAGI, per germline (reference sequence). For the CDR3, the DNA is TGTGCCAGCAGTTTCGGGGGTACCTACAATGAGCAGTTCTTC. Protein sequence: CASSFGGTYNEQFF.

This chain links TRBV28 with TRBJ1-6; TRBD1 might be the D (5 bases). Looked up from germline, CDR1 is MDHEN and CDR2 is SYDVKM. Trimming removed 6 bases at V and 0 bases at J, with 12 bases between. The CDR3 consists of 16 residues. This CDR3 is CASRETVSSYNSPLHF. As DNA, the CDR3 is TGTGCCAGCAGGGAGACAGTTAGCTCCTATAATTCACCCCTCCACTTT.

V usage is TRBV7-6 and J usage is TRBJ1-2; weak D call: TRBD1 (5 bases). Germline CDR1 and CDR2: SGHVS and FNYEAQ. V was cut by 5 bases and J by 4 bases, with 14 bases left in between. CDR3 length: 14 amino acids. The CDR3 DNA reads TGTGCCAGCAGCGCCCAGGGAGGGATCTATGGCTACACCTTC. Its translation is CASSAQGGIYGYTF.